Detailed here is one T cell receptor beta chain. In the same sample, other DNA sequences code for this CDR3. The record originates from a study of blood T cell repertoires in COVID-19. Overall study: Researchers got acute and convalescent COVID-19 samples from the United States, Italy and Spain.

Trimming removed 0 bases from V and 4 bases from J, with 7 bases in between. The CDR3 runs to 13 residues. Germline values: CDR1 KGHSH, CDR2 LQKENI. The authors' processing: Reference gene primer amplification yielded estimated nucleated cell counts. Generated by immunoSEQ multiplex PCR, the TCRdb table keeps only in-frame clones and is missing some. V, J and clone size reflect that table, while D and trimming were determined from the DNA. The sample has some 250,000 clones; approximately 84% are singletons. The clonotype originates from a woman aged 25 to 39 who had recovered from COVID-19. Material for sequencing was peripheral blood. The chain couples TRBV18 to TRBJ2-7; possibly TRBD1 for D (5 bases). This CDR3 reads CASSPPGQYEQYF. Written as DNA, the CDR3 is TGTGCCAGCTCACCACCTGGACAATACGAGCAGTACTTC.